The rows below give T cell receptor beta chains drawn from one sample of a study of T cell responses to AZD1222 COVID-19 vaccine. This table comes from immunoSEQ multiplex PCR, and its TCRdb copy is limited to in-frame clones, with some not included. The sample lists approximately 120,000 clones, over 80% occurring once. The source material was peripheral blood, sampled on day 0 of AZD1222 vaccination. All receptors derive from an adult in good health. Both conserved end residues are part of each CDR3. The D gene is left open where the match is weak. Clone size is stated in some rows and not others, as once, few, many or a class when expanded.

TRBJ2-7 NA TRBV4-3 NA TGCGCCAGCAGCCAATCTAGAGGGTCCTACGAGCAGTACTTC CASSQSRGSYEQYF
TRBJ2-2 NA TRBV19 NA TGTGCCAGTAGTATAGGGCCGGCAGGGGCAGGGGAGCTGTTTTTT CASSIGPAGAGELFF
TRBJ2-1 TRBD1 TRBV11-2 NA TGTGCCAGCAGCGTGGGGCAGGGGGCGCAGAATGAGCAGTTCTTC CASSVGQGAQNEQFF
TRBJ2-3 NA TRBV5-4 NA TGTGCCAGCAGCTACGATCGAGGAGATACGCAGTATTTT CASSYDRGDTQYF
TRBJ1-6 NA TRBV7-2 NA TGTGCCAGCAGGCGGTTCGGGCCTATAATCTATTCACCCCTCCACTTT CASRRFGPIIYSPLHF
TRBJ2-7 TRBD1 TRBV11-2 NA TGTGCCAGCAGCCCCCGGACAGGGGGATCCTCCTACGAGCAGTACTTC CASSPRTGGSSYEQYF
TRBJ2-5 NA TRBV18 NA TGTGCCAGCTCACCACCCACAGGGTGGGAGACCCAGTACTTC CASSPPTGWETQYF
TRBJ1-3 NA TRBV18 once TGTGCCAGCTCGGCCGGGACAACAGAAGGAAACACCATATATTTT CASSAGTTEGNTIYF
TRBJ1-1 NA TRBV5-1 NA TGCGCCAGCAGTTGGGGGAAGGACACTGAAGCTTTCTTT CASSWGKDTEAFF
TRBJ2-7 TRBD1 TRBV5-1 NA TGCGCCAGCAGCCCGGGACAGGGCGACGAGCAGTACTTC CASSPGQGDEQYF
TRBJ1-1 NA TRBV9 NA TGTGCCAGCAGCGTTTACAGGGACATGAACACTGAAGCTTTCTTT CASSVYRDMNTEAFF
TRBJ2-7 NA TRBV6-6 NA TGTGCCAGCAGTTACCCCGAGGGGGGCGAATACGAGCAGTACTTC CASSYPEGGEYEQYF
TRBJ1-2 NA TRBV7-9 NA TGTGCCAGCAGCTTTTGGGTAGCGGGCGACTATGGCTACACCTTC CASSFWVAGDYGYTF
TRBJ1-1 NA TRBV19 once TGTGCCAGTAGTTTTCTGAACACTGAAGCTTTCTTT CASSFLNTEAFF
TRBJ2-7 TRBD1 TRBV7-9 NA TGTGCCAGCAGCCCTAGGGGGCTAAACGAGCAGTACTTC CASSPRGLNEQYF
TRBJ1-1 NA TRBV3-1/TRBV3-2 NA TGTGCCAGCAGCCACCCAGATCCCCAGGGCAGGGTAAACACTGAAGCTTTCTTT CASSHPDPQGRVNTEAFF
TRBJ1-2 NA TRBV4-1 NA TGCGCCAGCAGCCAAGATCAGGGCGATGGCTACACCTTC CASSQDQGDGYTF
TRBJ2-7 TRBD2 TRBV13 NA TGTGCCAGCAGCTTCGGGACTACCTCCTACGAGCAGTACTTC CASSFGTTSYEQYF
TRBJ2-5 NA TRBV18 NA TGTGCCAGCTCACCGGACGGACCCGAAGAGACCCAGTACTTC CASSPDGPEETQYF
TRBJ2-7 NA TRBV12-3/TRBV12-4 NA TGTGCCAGCAGTTTTAGGAATTCCTACGAGCAGTACTTC CASSFRNSYEQYF
TRBJ1-2 TRBD1 TRBV10-3 NA TGTGCCACGCGACTTCAGGGGGCGGAAGGTGGCTACACCTTC CATRLQGAEGGYTF
TRBJ1-5 NA TRBV30 once TGTGCCTGGAGTGGGACAGTCGGCCAGCCCCAGCATTTT CAWSGTVGQPQHF
TRBJ1-2 NA TRBV2 once TGTGCCAGCGGGACAAACTATGGCTACACCTTC CASGTNYGYTF
TRBJ1-2 NA TRBV18 NA TGTGCCAGCTCACCAAGCGGGGCTGGCTACACCTTC CASSPSGAGYTF